What follows are 14 T cell receptor beta chains derived from one specimen sequenced in a study of technical replicates of blood from several donors. The data were produced by immunoSEQ multiplex PCR, yet TCRdb's version contains in-frame clones alone and is incomplete. The repertoire includes fewer than 80,000 clones, around nine tenths of them detected once, and about 5% sits in the top ten. Sequencing was carried out using PBMCs. These receptor sequences come from a human donor in good health. Some clones in this sample may be carry-over from other donors' samples.

This sequence joins TRBV7-9 and TRBJ1-2, with 7 bases identical to TRBD1. CDR1 and CDR2 (germline): SEHNR, FQNEAQ (reference sequence). The CDR3 covers 15 residues. The V and J ends lost 5 bases and 0 bases, in that order; junction bases with no gene match: 6. The CDR3 bases are TGTGCCAGCAGCCACCGGGACAGAACTAACTATGGCTACACCTTC. Amino acids: CASSHRDRTNYGYTF.

V and J are TRBV5-1 and TRBJ2-2; TRBD2 aligns across 7 bases. CDR3 size: 15 residues. CDR1 and CDR2 from the germline V gene are SGHRS and YFSETQ. Losses at the gene ends were 9 bases for V and 2 bases for J; bases not matched to a gene: 10. The CDR3 is CATAFSGGNTGELFF. In nucleotides, the CDR3 is TGCGCCACAGCCTTCTCGGGGGGTAACACCGGGGAGCTGTTTTTT.

The V and J genes are TRBV5-1 and TRBJ1-1; weak D call: TRBD1 (6 bases). Germline CDR1 is SGHRS and CDR2 is YFSETQ. Trimming removed 5 bases at V and 5 bases at J, with 19 bases between. The CDR3 runs to 15 residues. CDR3 sequence (DNA): TGCGCCAGCAGTGGCCGGGCGGGGGGGCAGACTGAAGCTTTCTTT. Translation gives CASSGRAGGQTEAFF.

This sequence joins TRBV5-1 and TRBJ1-5; TRBD1 might be the D (5 bases). Germline V gives CDR1 SGHRS, CDR2 YFSETQ. Trimming shortened V by 0 bases and J by 4 bases, and 11 bases separated the two germline ends. This CDR3 has 15 residues. The CDR3 DNA reads as TGCGCCAGCAGCTTGGTTTCTGGGGGGAATCAGCCCCAGCATTTT. Encoded protein: CASSLVSGGNQPQHF.

The V and J genes are TRBV15 and TRBJ2-7; unclear D gene. Trimming removed 0 bases from V and 6 bases from J, with 15 bases in between. The CDR3 is made up of 15 amino acids. CDR1 LNHNV and CDR2 YYDKDF come from the germline V gene (reference sequence). In DNA form, the CDR3 reads TGTGCCACCAGCAGAGATGACGGTCCCCCGGGCGAGCAGTACTTC. As protein: CATSRDDGPPGEQYF.

V is TRBV15 and J is TRBJ2-1, with TRBD1 as a possible D gene (6 bases). Germline values: CDR1 LNHNV, CDR2 YYDKDF (reference sequence). The CDR3 is 17 residues long. V was cut by 2 bases and J by 1 base, with 15 bases left in between. This chain's CDR3 is CATSRSDRQESYNEQFF. In nucleotides, the CDR3 is TGTGCCACCAGCAGATCGGACCGACAGGAGTCCTACAATGAGCAGTTCTTC. Full variable domain (rest looked up from reference TRBV15 and TRBJ2-1): DAMVIQNPRYQVTQFGKPVTLSCSQTLNHNVMYWYQQKSSQAPKLLFHYYDKDFNNEADTPDNFQSRRPNTSFCFLDIRSPGLGDTAMYLCATSRSDRQESYNEQFFGPGTRLTVL.

This clone has only a few counts. V is TRBV7-6 and J is TRBJ2-2; TRBD2 matches at 9 bases. CDR1 SGHVS and CDR2 FNYEAQ come from the germline V gene. V shed 3 bases, J shed 4 bases, and the junction held 9 bases outside the gene matches. CDR3 length: 17 residues. The CDR3 sequence is CASSFRLAGDPTGELFF. DNA for the CDR3: TGTGCCAGCAGCTTTCGATTAGCGGGAGACCCCACCGGGGAGCTGTTTTTT.

The chain carries TRBV11-2 and TRBJ2-2; no firm D call. The germline gives CDR1 SGHAT, CDR2 FQNNGV. V gave up 1 base and J gave up 6 bases, with 9 bases separating them. The CDR3 is made up of 14 amino acids. CDR3: CASSLGLAPGELFF. CDR3 bases: TGTGCCAGCAGCTTAGGGTTAGCCCCCGGGGAGCTGTTTTTT.

The chain couples TRBV19 to TRBJ2-7; TRBD2 aligns across 11 bases. In germline, CDR1 is LNHDA, CDR2 SQIVND (reference sequence). The CDR3 totals 15 residues. The V and J ends lost 1 base and 3 bases, in that order; junction bases with no gene match: 2. The CDR3, as DNA: TGTGCCAGTAGTATAGCAACTAGCGGGAGCTACGAGCAGTACTTC. Translation gives CASSIATSGSYEQYF.

J is TRBJ2-3 and V is TRBV29-1; 9 bases line up with TRBD2. The CDR3 contains 17 residues. Trimming took 3 bases from V and 0 from J; bases not matched to a gene: 10. The germline V gene has CDR1 SQVTM and CDR2 ANQGSEA. Here the CDR3 reads CSVDLAGRGGSTDTQYF. DNA for the CDR3: TGCAGCGTTGACCTAGCGGGAAGGGGAGGGAGCACAGATACGCAGTATTTT.

The genes are TRBV4-3 and TRBJ2-3, with TRBD1 matching 9 bases. This CDR3 is built from 17 residues. Germline CDR1 and CDR2: LGHNA and YSLEER. J lost 2 bases, V lost 0 bases, and 6 bases had no gene match. The CDR3 DNA follows: TGCGCCAGCAGCCAAGAATACGACAGGGGGGCCACAGATACGCAGTATTTT. Residues: CASSQEYDRGATDTQYF.

V usage is TRBV7-9 and J usage is TRBJ2-5, with 7 bases that match TRBD1. The length of the CDR3 is 16 residues. J was trimmed by 4 bases and V by 2 bases; bases with no gene match: 10. Germline CDR1 and CDR2: SEHNR and FQNEAQ (reference sequence). The CDR3 is CASSLSRQGRGETQYF. The CDR3 bases are TGTGCCAGCAGCTTATCCAGACAGGGTAGGGGAGAGACCCAGTACTTC.

The chain is built from TRBV5-4 and TRBJ2-7, with D unresolved. With 2 bases removed from V and 4 bases from J, the gap between germline ends came to 10 bases. CDR3 length equals 13 residues. The germline gives CDR1 SGHNT, CDR2 YYREEE (reference sequence). CDR3 sequence reads: CASSLPSPYEQYF. In DNA, the CDR3 is TGTGCCAGCAGCTTACCGAGCCCTTACGAGCAGTACTTC.

The chain is built from TRBV11-3 and TRBJ2-3; tentatively, D is TRBD2 (5 bases). Trimming removed 4 bases at V and 1 base at J, with 15 bases between. The germline V gene has CDR1 SGHNT and CDR2 YENEEA. This CDR3 has 16 amino acids. CDR3 DNA sequence: TGTGCCAGCAGCTCCCGAGGAGGATTAGGCACAGATACGCAGTATTTT. Its protein product is CASSSRGGLGTDTQYF.